This entry lists 2 T cell receptor beta chains sequenced from one sample in a study of PD-1 blockade in classical Hodgkin lymphoma. The data were produced by immunoSEQ multiplex PCR, yet TCRdb's version contains in-frame clones alone and is incomplete. The sample lists tens of thousands of clones; approximately 92% were seen once. Each and every patient relapsed after autologous stem cell transplantation, and patients got differing brentuximab vedotin exposure. This material consisted of peripheral blood mononuclear cells (PBMCs), taken before the second cycle of nivolumab. The receptor source for this set is a human donor with classical Hodgkin lymphoma.

The V and J genes are TRBV4-1 and TRBJ2-3; 8 bases are shared with TRBD2. This CDR3 region has 15 residues. Trimming took 0 bases from V and 5 from J; bases not matched to a gene: 4. Germline CDR1 MGHRA, CDR2 YSYEKL. CDR3 sequence (DNA): TGCGCCAGCAGCCAAGATTGGCGGGGGGAAGATACGCAGTATTTT. Encoded protein: CASSQDWRGEDTQYF.

CDR3 in DNA: TGCGCCAGCAGCCAGCGGGAGGGATCCTACGAGCAGTACTTC. Amino acid sequence: CASSQREGSYEQYF. The chain has TRBV4-1 and TRBJ2-7; 9 positions agree with TRBD2. The germline gives CDR1 MGHRA, CDR2 YSYEKL. The ends lost 3 bases at V and 1 base at J; junction bases unmatched: 1. The CDR3 consists of 14 residues.